The clone carrying this T cell receptor (beta chain) was found a few times. The antigen is undetermined. The sample belongs to a study of early T cells in non-severe SARS-CoV-2 infection. Deletions cut 1 base from V and 0 bases from J, with 10 bases between. Looked up from germline, CDR1 is SGHTA and CDR2 is FQGNSA. The CDR3 sequence is 15 residues long. General observations from the study: The VDJdb matching leaned toward anti-spike CD8 responses and overlooked private and CD4 specificities.

TCRdb reprocessed the 5' RACE reads with MiXCR, giving one entry per CDR3 protein. The sample yields some 40,000 distinct CDR3 sequences, around 6.1% seen once. This receptor was taken from an adult who was a healthcare worker with PCR-confirmed SARS-CoV-2 infection or an uninfected control (not recorded which). The genes are TRBV7-2 and TRBJ2-7; a weak D match, TRBD1 (5 bases). Sequencing was performed on whole blood, taken at baseline. The CDR3 region has the DNA TGTGCCAGCAGCTTAGGGGGTGACAGCTCCTACGAGCAGTACTTC. Translation gives CASSLGGDSSYEQYF.